This T cell receptor beta chain was identified in a study of vaccination effects on CD4 cells after COVID-19. Study results and limitations: Healthy vaccinees' vaccine-induced clones included only 1 of 255 cross-reacting with common cold coronaviruses.

Remarks on this clone: Its antigen is unknown.

TCRdb keeps only in-frame clones here, not all; method: immunoSEQ multiplex PCR. The sample holds under 40,000 clones; less than 80% are singletons and the top ten take about 27%. Before any sequencing was done, the ViraFEST assay used viral peptide pools to expand antigen-specific CD4+ T cells. When ten to eleven days of culture had elapsed, CD4+ T cells were isolated. Vaccinees lacked prior SARS-CoV-2 infection and tested negative for nucleocapsid antibodies. Each culture had half its medium swapped for IL-2 medium on days 3 and 7. Trimming left V 1 base short and J 1 base short, with 5 bases between. Germline V gene data show CDR1 as SGHRS and CDR2 as YFSETQ. The CDR3 has 14 amino acids.

The material was CD4+ T cells from PBMCs cultured with HCoV-OC43 spike peptides, obtained before COVID-19 vaccination. Subset indicated: HCoV-OC43 spike overlapping peptide pool stimulation. The rearrangement uses TRBV5-1 and TRBJ2-2; D gene uncertain. This TCR derives from a human donor who received a COVID-19 vaccine. CDR3 in amino acids: CASSLRQNTGELFF. In DNA form, the CDR3 reads TGCGCCAGCAGCTTGCGACAGAACACCGGGGAGCTGTTTTTT.